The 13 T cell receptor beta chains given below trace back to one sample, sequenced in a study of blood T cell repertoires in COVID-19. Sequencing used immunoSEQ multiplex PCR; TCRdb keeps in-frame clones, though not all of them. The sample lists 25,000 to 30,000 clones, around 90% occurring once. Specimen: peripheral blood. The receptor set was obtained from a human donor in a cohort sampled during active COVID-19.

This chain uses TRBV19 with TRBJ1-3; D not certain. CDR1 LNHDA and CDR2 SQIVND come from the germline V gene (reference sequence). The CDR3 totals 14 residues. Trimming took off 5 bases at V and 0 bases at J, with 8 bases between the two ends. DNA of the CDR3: TGTGCCAGTAGTCGTACAGACTCTGGAAACACCATATATTTT. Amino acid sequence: CASSRTDSGNTIYF.

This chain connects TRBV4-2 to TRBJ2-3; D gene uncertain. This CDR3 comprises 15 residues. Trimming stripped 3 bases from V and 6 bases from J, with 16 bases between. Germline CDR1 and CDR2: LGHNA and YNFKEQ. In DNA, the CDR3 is TGTGCCAGCAGCCATCCCGCGCAGGTAGAGGATACGCAGTATTTT. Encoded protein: CASSHPAQVEDTQYF.

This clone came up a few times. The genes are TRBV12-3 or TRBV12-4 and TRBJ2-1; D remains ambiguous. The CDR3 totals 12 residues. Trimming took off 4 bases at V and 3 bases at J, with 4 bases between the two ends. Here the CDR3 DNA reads TGTGCCAGCAGTTCCCTCTACAATGAGCAGTTCTTC. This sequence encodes CASSSLYNEQFF.

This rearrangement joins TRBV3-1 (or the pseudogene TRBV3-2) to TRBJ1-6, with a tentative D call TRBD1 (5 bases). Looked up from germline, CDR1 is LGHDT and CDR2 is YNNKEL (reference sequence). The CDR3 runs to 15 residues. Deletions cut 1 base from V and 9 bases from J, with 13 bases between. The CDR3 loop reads CASSQGQGVGSPLHF. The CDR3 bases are TGTGCCAGCAGCCAAGGGCAGGGTGTAGGTTCACCCCTCCACTTT.

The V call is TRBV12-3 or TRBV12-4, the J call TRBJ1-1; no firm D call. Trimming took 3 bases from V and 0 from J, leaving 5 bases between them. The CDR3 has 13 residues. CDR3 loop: CASSFRLNTEAFF. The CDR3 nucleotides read TGTGCCAGCAGTTTTCGTTTGAACACTGAAGCTTTCTTT.

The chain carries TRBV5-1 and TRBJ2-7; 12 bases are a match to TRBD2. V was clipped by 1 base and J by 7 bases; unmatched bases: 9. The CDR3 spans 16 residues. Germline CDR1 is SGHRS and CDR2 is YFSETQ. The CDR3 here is CASSLTTSGGPYEQYF. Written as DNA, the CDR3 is TGCGCCAGCAGCTTGACTACTAGCGGGGGGCCTTATGAGCAGTACTTC.

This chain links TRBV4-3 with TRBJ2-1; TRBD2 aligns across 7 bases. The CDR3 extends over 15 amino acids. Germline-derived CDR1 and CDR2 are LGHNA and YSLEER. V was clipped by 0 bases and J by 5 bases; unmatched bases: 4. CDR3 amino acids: CASSQDSSGNNEQFF. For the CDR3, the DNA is TGCGCCAGCAGCCAAGATTCTAGCGGAAACAATGAGCAGTTCTTC.

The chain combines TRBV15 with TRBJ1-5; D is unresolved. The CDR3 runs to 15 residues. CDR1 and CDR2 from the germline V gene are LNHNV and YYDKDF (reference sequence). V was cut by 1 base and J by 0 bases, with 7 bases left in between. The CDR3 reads CATSRGQDSNQPQHF. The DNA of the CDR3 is TGTGCCACCAGCAGAGGGCAGGATAGCAATCAGCCCCAGCATTTT.

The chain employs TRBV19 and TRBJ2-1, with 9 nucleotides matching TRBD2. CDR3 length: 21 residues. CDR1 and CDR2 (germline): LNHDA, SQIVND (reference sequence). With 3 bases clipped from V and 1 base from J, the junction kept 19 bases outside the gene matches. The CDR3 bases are TGTGCCAGTAGTATTCGCGGCGGTGTGGGACTAGCATTAAGTTCCTACAATGAGCAGTTCTTC. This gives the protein CASSIRGGVGLALSSYNEQFF. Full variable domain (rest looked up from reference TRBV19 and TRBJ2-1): DGGITQSPKYLFRKEGQNVTLSCEQNLNHDAMYWYRQDPGQGLRLIYYSQIVNDFQKGDIAEGYSVSREKKESFPLTVTSAQKNPTAFYLCASSIRGGVGLALSSYNEQFFGPGTRLTVL.

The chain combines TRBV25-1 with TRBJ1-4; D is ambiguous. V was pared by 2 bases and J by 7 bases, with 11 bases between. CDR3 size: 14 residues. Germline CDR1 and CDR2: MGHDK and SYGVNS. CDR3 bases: TGTGCCAGCAGTGAAAGTTACAAACCTGAAAAACTGTTTTTT. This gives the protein CASSESYKPEKLFF.

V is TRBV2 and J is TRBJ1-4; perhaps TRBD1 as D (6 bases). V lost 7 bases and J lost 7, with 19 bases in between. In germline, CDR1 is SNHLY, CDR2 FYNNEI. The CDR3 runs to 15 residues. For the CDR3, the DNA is TGTGCCAGCACCCGGGGGGGCGCCGGAGGTGAAAAACTGTTTTTT. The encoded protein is CASTRGGAGGEKLFF.

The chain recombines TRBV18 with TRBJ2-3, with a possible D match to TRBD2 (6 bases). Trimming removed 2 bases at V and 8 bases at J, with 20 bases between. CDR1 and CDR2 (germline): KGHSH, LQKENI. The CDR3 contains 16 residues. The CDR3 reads CASSPGSRDSWGTQYF. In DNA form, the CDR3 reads TGTGCCAGCTCACCAGGGTCCAGGGACTCATGGGGTACGCAGTATTTT.

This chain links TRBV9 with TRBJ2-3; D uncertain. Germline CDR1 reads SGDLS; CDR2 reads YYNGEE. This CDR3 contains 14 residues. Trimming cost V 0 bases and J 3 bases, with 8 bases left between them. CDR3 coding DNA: TGTGCCAGCAGCGTAGGACCGGAGACAGATACGCAGTATTTT. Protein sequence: CASSVGPETDTQYF.